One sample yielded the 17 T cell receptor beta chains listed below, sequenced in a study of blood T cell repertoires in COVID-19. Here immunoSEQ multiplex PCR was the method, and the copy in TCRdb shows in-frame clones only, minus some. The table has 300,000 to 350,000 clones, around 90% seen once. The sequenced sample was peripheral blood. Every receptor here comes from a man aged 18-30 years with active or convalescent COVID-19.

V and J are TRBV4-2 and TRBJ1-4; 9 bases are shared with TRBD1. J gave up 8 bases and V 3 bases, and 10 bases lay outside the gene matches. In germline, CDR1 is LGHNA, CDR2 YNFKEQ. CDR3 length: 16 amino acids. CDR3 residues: CASSHFRQGVVEKLFF. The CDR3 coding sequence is TGTGCCAGCAGCCACTTTAGACAGGGGGTGGTAGAAAAACTGTTTTTT.

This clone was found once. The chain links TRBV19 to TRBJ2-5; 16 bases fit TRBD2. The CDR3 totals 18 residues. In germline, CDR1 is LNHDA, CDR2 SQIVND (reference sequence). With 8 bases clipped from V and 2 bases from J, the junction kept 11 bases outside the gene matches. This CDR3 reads CASATGLAGGWAQETQYF. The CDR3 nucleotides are TGTGCCAGTGCCACGGGACTAGCGGGAGGGTGGGCTCAAGAGACCCAGTACTTC.

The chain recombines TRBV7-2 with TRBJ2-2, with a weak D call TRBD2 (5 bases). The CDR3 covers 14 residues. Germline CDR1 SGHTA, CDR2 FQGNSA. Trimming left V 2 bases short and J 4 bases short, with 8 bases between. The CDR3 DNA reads TGTGCCAGCAGCTTACAACTAGTCACCGGGGAGCTGTTTTTT. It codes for CASSLQLVTGELFF.

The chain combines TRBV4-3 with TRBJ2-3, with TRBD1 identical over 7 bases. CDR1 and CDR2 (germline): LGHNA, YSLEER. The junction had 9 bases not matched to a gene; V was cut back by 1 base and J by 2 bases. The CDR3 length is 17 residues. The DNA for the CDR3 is TGCGCCAGCAGCCAAGTTTTGGGCAGGGGGTCCACAGATACGCAGTATTTT. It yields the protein CASSQVLGRGSTDTQYF.

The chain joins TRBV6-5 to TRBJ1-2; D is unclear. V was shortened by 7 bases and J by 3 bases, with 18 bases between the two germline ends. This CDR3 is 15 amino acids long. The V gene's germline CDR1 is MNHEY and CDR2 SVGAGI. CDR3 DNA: TGTGCCAGCATTCAATCGTTGAGGTTTGACTATGGCTACACCTTC. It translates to CASIQSLRFDYGYTF.

CDR3 region: CASSLAQLIYGYTF. In DNA, the CDR3 is TGTGCCAGCAGCTTGGCACAGCTTATCTATGGCTACACCTTC. This chain joins TRBV5-6 and TRBJ1-2; D is unclear. V was cut by 0 bases and J by 4 bases, with 10 bases left in between. The germline V gene encodes CDR1 SGHDT and CDR2 YYEEEE. The CDR3 spans 14 residues. Supplemented by reference TRBV5-6 and TRBJ1-2, the full variable domain reads DAGVTQSPTHLIKTRGQQVTLRCSPKSGHDTVSWYQQALGQGPQFIFQYYEEEERQRGNFPDRFSGHQFPNYSSELNVNALLLGDSALYLCASSLAQLIYGYTFGSGTRLTVV.

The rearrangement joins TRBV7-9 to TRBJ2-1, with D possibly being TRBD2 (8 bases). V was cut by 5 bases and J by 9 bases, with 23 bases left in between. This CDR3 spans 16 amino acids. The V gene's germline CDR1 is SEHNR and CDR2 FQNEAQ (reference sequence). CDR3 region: CASSISTGHAGGEQFF. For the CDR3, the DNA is TGTGCCAGCAGCATCTCGACAGGGCACGCGGGGGGTGAGCAGTTCTTC.

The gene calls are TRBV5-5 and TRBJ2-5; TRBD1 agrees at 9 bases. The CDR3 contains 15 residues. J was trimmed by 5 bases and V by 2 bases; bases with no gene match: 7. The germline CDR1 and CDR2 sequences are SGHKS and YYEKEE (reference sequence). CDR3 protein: CASSFTGGAGETQYF. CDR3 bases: TGTGCCAGCAGCTTTACAGGGGGCGCGGGGGAGACCCAGTACTTC. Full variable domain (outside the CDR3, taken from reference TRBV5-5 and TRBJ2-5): DAGVTQSPTHLIKTRGQQVTLRCSPISGHKSVSWYQQVLGQGPQFIFQYYEKEERGRGNFPDRFSARQFPNYSSELNVNALLLGDSALYLCASSFTGGAGETQYFGPGTRLLVL.

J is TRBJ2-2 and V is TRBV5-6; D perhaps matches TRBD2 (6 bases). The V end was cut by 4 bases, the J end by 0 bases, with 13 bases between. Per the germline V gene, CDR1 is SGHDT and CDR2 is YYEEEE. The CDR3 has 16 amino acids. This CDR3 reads CASSPRRGTNTGELFF. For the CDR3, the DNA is TGTGCCAGCAGCCCCCGGCGGGGCACGAACACCGGGGAGCTGTTTTTT.

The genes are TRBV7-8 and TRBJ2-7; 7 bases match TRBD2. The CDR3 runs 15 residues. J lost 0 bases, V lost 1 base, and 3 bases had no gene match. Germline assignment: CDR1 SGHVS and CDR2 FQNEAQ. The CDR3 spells CASSLEGLSSYEQYF. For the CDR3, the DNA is TGTGCCAGCAGCTTAGAGGGACTAAGCTCCTACGAGCAGTACTTC.

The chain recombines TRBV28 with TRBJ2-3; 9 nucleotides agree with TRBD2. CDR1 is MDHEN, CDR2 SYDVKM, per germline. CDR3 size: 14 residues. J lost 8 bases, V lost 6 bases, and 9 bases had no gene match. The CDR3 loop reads CASRSLAGPRTQYF. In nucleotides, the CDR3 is TGTGCCAGCAGGTCTCTAGCGGGACCTCGTACGCAGTATTTT. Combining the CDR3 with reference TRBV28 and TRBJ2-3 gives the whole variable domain DVKVTQSSRYLVKRTGEKVFLECVQDMDHENMFWYRQDPGLGLRLIYFSYDVKMKEKGDIPEGYSVSREKKERFSLILESASTNQTSMYLCASRSLAGPRTQYFGPGTRLTVL.

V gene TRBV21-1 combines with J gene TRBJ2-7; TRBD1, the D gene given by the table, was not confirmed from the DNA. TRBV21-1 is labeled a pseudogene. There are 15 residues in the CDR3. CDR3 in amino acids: CASESGRDRAYEQYF. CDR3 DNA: TGTGCCAGCGAGTCCGGCCGGGACAGGGCCTACGAGCAGTACTTC.

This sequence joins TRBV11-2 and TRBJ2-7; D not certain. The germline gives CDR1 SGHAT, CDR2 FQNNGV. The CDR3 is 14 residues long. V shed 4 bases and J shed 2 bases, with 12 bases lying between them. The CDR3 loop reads CASSSQTDTYEQYF. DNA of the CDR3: TGTGCCAGCAGCTCCCAAACAGATACCTACGAGCAGTACTTC.

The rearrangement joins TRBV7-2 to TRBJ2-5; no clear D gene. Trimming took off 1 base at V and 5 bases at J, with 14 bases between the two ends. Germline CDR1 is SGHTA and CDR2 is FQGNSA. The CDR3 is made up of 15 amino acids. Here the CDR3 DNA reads TGTGCCAGCAGCTTAGGGCTAGTTATGGTCGAGACCCAGTACTTC. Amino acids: CASSLGLVMVETQYF.

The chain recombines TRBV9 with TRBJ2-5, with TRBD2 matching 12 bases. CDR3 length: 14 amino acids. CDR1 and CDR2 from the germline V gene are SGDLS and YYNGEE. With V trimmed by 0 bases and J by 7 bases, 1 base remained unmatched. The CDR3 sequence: CASSVGTSGATQYF. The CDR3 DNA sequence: TGTGCCAGCAGCGTAGGGACTAGCGGGGCGACCCAGTACTTC.

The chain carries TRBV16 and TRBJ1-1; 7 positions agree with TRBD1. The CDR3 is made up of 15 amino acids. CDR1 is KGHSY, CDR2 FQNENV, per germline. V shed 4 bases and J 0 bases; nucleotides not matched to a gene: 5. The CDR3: CASSRWDSLNTEAFF. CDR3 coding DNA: TGTGCCAGCAGCCGATGGGACAGTTTGAACACTGAAGCTTTCTTT.

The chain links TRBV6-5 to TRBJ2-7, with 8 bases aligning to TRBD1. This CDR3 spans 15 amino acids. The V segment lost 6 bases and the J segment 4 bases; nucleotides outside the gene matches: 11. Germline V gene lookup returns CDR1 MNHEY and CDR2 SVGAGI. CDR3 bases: TGTGCCAGCAGCCGCGCAGGGGGCGCTGGGTACGAGCAGTACTTC. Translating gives CASSRAGGAGYEQYF.